These T cell receptor beta chains were read from a single sample in a study of vaccination effects on CD4 cells after COVID-19. Assay: immunoSEQ multiplex PCR; the TCRdb copy retains only in-frame clones and omits some. Of some 68,000 clones in the sample, about 80% are singletons; the top ten hold approximately 1.3%. Antigen specificity for these receptors is unknown. The sequences come from CD4+ T cells from PBMCs cultured with HCoV-229E spike peptides, collected after COVID-19 vaccination. The receptors stem from a human donor who received a COVID-19 vaccine. The CDR3 runs from the conserved cysteine through the conserved F or W. Each record gives: CDR3 protein, CDR3 DNA, J gene, clone size, D gene, V gene. The D gene is left open where the match is weak. Part of the rows lack a size; the others show once, few, many or a class for expanded clones.

CASSRGLDSPLHF | TGTGCCAGCAGCCGGGGACTGGATTCACCCCTCCACTTT | TRBJ1-6 | - | - | TRBV3-1/TRBV3-2
CASSLIGGSTDTQYF | TGTGCCAGCAGCTTGATAGGGGGAAGCACAGATACGCAGTATTTT | TRBJ2-3 | - | - | TRBV5-4
CASSQDAANSPLHF | TGCGCCAGCAGCCAAGACGCCGCTAATTCACCCCTCCACTTT | TRBJ1-6 | - | - | TRBV4-3
CASSLMRRETQYF | TGTGCCAGCAGCTTGATGCGGCGGGAGACCCAGTACTTC | TRBJ2-5 | - | - | TRBV5-6
CASSLSLAGTGELFF | TGCGCCAGCAGCCTATCACTAGCAGGCACCGGGGAGCTGTTTTTT | TRBJ2-2 | - | - | TRBV5-1
CASSSGQRYSPLHF | TGTGCCAGCAGCTCGGGACAAAGGTATTCACCCCTCCACTTT | TRBJ1-6 | - | - | TRBV5-6
CASSRGQGADQPQHF | TGTGCCAGCAGTCGGGGACAGGGCGCGGATCAGCCCCAGCATTTT | TRBJ1-5 | - | TRBD1 | TRBV27
CASSPRQGDQPQHF | TGTGCCAGCAGCCCAAGACAGGGGGATCAGCCCCAGCATTTT | TRBJ1-5 | - | TRBD1 | TRBV3-1/TRBV3-2
CAICRGGDGETQYF | TGTGCCATATGTCGAGGGGGGGATGGGGAGACCCAGTACTTC | TRBJ2-5 | - | - | TRBV10-3
CASSQEPSRNEKLFF | TGTGCCAGCAGCCAGGAACCTTCCCGCAATGAAAAACTGTTTTTT | TRBJ1-4 | - | - | TRBV3-1/TRBV3-2
CASSRAHGTGSTGELFF | TGTGCCAGCAGCCGAGCACATGGGACAGGGAGCACCGGGGAGCTGTTTTTT | TRBJ2-2 | - | TRBD1 | TRBV3-1/TRBV3-2
CASSGAGLTEQFF | TGTGCCAGCAGCGGAGCGGGCCTTACAGAGCAGTTCTTC | TRBJ2-1 | - | - | TRBV9
CASSSRTSGGNTGELFF | TGTGCCAGCAGCTCCCGGACTAGCGGGGGGAACACCGGGGAGCTGTTTTTT | TRBJ2-2 | once | TRBD2 | TRBV7-2
CASSLGRGNSPLHF | TGTGCCAGCAGTTTAGGCAGGGGGAACTCACCCCTCCACTTT | TRBJ1-6 | - | TRBD1 | TRBV28
CASSPRGRGENQPQHF | TGTGCCAGCAGTCCCCGCGGTCGGGGGGAAAATCAGCCCCAGCATTTT | TRBJ1-5 | - | - | TRBV28
CASSLARALAGGQETQYF | TGTGCCAGCAGCTTAGCGAGGGCGCTAGCGGGGGGACAAGAGACCCAGTACTTC | TRBJ2-5 | once | TRBD2 | TRBV7-2
CASSVGASTDTQYF | TGTGCCAGCAGCGTAGGGGCTAGCACAGATACGCAGTATTTT | TRBJ2-3 | - | - | TRBV9
CASSLTGGDTEAFF | TGTGCCAGCAGCCTAACAGGGGGCGACACTGAAGCTTTCTTT | TRBJ1-1 | - | TRBD1 | TRBV2
CASSPLAIFLNTGELFF | TGTGCCAGCAGCCCTCTTGCCATATTCCTGAACACCGGGGAGCTGTTTTTT | TRBJ2-2 | - | - | TRBV4-2
CASSRGENNEQFF | TGTGCCAGCTCACGCGGGGAAAACAATGAGCAGTTCTTC | TRBJ2-1 | - | - | TRBV18
CSVEAGRGDYNEQFF | TGCAGCGTTGAAGCCGGGCGGGGCGACTACAATGAGCAGTTCTTC | TRBJ2-1 | - | - | TRBV29-1
CASTLGQGGETQYF | TGCGCCAGCACCTTGGGACAGGGTGGGGAGACCCAGTACTTC | TRBJ2-5 | - | TRBD1 | TRBV5-1
CATSSGGFGNEQFF | TGTGCCACCTCTAGCGGGGGGTTTGGCAATGAGCAGTTCTTC | TRBJ2-1 | - | TRBD2 | TRBV6-4
CATSAAAVSGGYTF | TGTGCCACCAGTGCCGCCGCGGTGTCGGGTGGCTACACCTTC | TRBJ1-2 | - | - | TRBV24-1
CASALLAGVVETQYF | TGTGCCAGCGCCCTACTAGCGGGGGTCGTGGAGACCCAGTACTTC | TRBJ2-5 | - | TRBD2 | TRBV18
CASSLSQNTGELFF | TGTGCCAGCAGCTTAAGTCAGAACACCGGGGAGCTGTTTTTT | TRBJ2-2 | once | - | TRBV7-2
CASARTGGFKNTEAFF | TGTGCCAGCGCACGGACAGGGGGCTTCAAGAACACTGAAGCTTTCTTT | TRBJ1-1 | - | TRBD1 | TRBV18
CASGWGGPGFDTQYF | TGTGCCAGCGGCTGGGGGGGTCCCGGGTTCGATACGCAGTATTTT | TRBJ2-3 | - | TRBD2 | TRBV7-2
CASSYVGSRGPGELFF | TGTGCCAGCAGTTACGTAGGCAGTAGGGGTCCCGGGGAGCTGTTTTTT | TRBJ2-2 | - | - | TRBV6-5
CASSPWTGNTEAFF | TGTGCCAGCAGTCCGTGGACGGGAAACACTGAAGCTTTCTTT | TRBJ1-1 | - | - | TRBV6-5
CASSAQGGSSTDTQYF | TGTGCCAGCAGCGCCCAGGGGGGTTCTTCCACAGATACGCAGTATTTT | TRBJ2-3 | once | - | TRBV9
CASSFGVSYTF | TGTGCCAGCAGTTTTGGAGTCAGCTACACCTTC | TRBJ1-2 | - | - | TRBV12-3/TRBV12-4
CASFSLFGYTF | TGTGCCAGTTTTTCTCTATTTGGCTACACCTTC | TRBJ1-2 | - | - | TRBV19
CSVHRGLGTGELFF | TGCAGCGTCCACAGGGGGCTGGGCACCGGGGAGCTGTTTTTT | TRBJ2-2 | - | TRBD1 | TRBV29-1
CASSKYAQPQHF | TGTGCCAGTAGTAAGTATGCCCAGCCCCAGCATTTT | TRBJ1-5 | - | - | TRBV19
CASSLGQSRVYNEQFF | TGCGCCAGCAGCTTGGGGCAGTCCCGAGTCTACAATGAGCAGTTCTTC | TRBJ2-1 | once | - | TRBV5-1
CASSPKGQTPGAVKETQYF | TGTGCCAGCAGCCCCAAGGGGCAGACCCCCGGGGCGGTTAAAGAGACCCAGTACTTC | TRBJ2-5 | - | - | TRBV7-2
CASSADISGNTIYF | TGCGCCAGCAGCGCAGACATCTCTGGAAACACCATATATTTT | TRBJ1-3 | - | - | TRBV5-1
CASRSTGQVYGYTF | TGTGCCAGCAGATCGACAGGGCAAGTCTATGGCTACACCTTC | TRBJ1-2 | medium-sized | TRBD1 | TRBV6-5
CASAPGRSQETQYF | TGTGCCAGCGCGCCTGGACGGTCGCAAGAGACCCAGTACTTC | TRBJ2-5 | - | - | TRBV5-4
CASSTDGNQPQHF | TGTGCCAGCAGCACGGACGGTAATCAGCCCCAGCATTTT | TRBJ1-5 | - | - | TRBV7-2
CASSLQGGGEKLFF | TGTGCCAGCAGCTTACAAGGGGGCGGTGAAAAACTGTTTTTT | TRBJ1-4 | - | TRBD1 | TRBV7-2
CASSLVQLLTDTQYF | TGTGCCAGCAGCTTAGTACAGCTACTCACAGATACGCAGTATTTT | TRBJ2-3 | - | - | TRBV7-2
CAGSRTVFTDTQYF | TGTGCCGGGTCCCGGACAGTTTTCACAGATACGCAGTATTTT | TRBJ2-3 | - | - | TRBV30
CASSLAGQGGVTEAFF | TGTGCCAGCAGCTTAGCGGGACAGGGGGGGGTCACTGAAGCTTTCTTT | TRBJ1-1 | - | TRBD1 | TRBV11-2
CASSTGQGKGSGRNEQFF | TGCGCCAGCAGCACAGGACAGGGGAAAGGATCCGGTCGAAATGAGCAGTTCTTC | TRBJ2-1 | once | TRBD1 | TRBV5-1
CASSLRVLNSPLHF | TGTGCCAGCAGTTTAAGGGTGCTGAATTCACCCCTCCACTTT | TRBJ1-6 | - | - | TRBV27
CASSGQGPKNTEAFF | TGTGCCAGCAGTGGGCAGGGGCCCAAGAACACTGAAGCTTTCTTT | TRBJ1-1 | - | - | TRBV2
CATLLDKHSNQPQHF | TGTGCCACCCTGCTAGACAAGCATAGCAATCAGCCCCAGCATTTT | TRBJ1-5 | - | - | TRBV6-4
CASRSGQGYNEQFF | TGTGCCAGCAGAAGTGGACAGGGCTACAATGAGCAGTTCTTC | TRBJ2-1 | - | TRBD1 | TRBV28
CASSLGGGQNRLNTEAFF | TGCGCCAGCAGCTTGGGAGGGGGACAGAACAGGTTGAACACTGAAGCTTTCTTT | TRBJ1-1 | - | TRBD1 | TRBV5-1